The T cell receptor (beta chain) under discussion was sequenced for a study of CD8 T cells in Susac syndrome. Broader study findings: TEMRA cells and active patients showed peak Susac CD8+ clonal expansion. Susac-specific public clones were found in total CD8+ and CD8+ TEMRA repertoires, numbering sixteen and five, respectively.

The CDR3 runs to 14 residues. With 6 bases removed from V and 1 base from J, the gap between germline ends came to 12 bases. Germline V gene data show CDR1 as MNHNS and CDR2 as SASEGT. This clonotype was counted only a few times. The antigen remains unidentified. Sequencing of TCR beta was undertaken in CD8+ and CD4+ T cells derived from blood. When the RNA was reverse transcribed, random hexamers were used with an input of about 0.5 to 1 ug. Amplification of TCR beta CDR3 spanned 54 Vbeta and 13 Jbeta via immunoSEQ multiplex PCR. MiXCR, run by TCRdb on the immunoSEQ multiplex PCR reads, gives a single entry per CDR3 protein. The top ten hold around 0.27% of the sample, which has 130,000 or so distinct CDR3 sequences, 85% to 95% seen once.

The chain joins TRBV6-1 to TRBJ1-1; D is uncertain. The sample comprised CD8+ T cells from PBMCs. The receptor was derived from a human donor with Susac syndrome. In DNA, the CDR3 is TGTGCCAGCAGCATGTCCTTCGGGAACACTGAAGCTTTCTTT. Its translation is CASSMSFGNTEAFF.